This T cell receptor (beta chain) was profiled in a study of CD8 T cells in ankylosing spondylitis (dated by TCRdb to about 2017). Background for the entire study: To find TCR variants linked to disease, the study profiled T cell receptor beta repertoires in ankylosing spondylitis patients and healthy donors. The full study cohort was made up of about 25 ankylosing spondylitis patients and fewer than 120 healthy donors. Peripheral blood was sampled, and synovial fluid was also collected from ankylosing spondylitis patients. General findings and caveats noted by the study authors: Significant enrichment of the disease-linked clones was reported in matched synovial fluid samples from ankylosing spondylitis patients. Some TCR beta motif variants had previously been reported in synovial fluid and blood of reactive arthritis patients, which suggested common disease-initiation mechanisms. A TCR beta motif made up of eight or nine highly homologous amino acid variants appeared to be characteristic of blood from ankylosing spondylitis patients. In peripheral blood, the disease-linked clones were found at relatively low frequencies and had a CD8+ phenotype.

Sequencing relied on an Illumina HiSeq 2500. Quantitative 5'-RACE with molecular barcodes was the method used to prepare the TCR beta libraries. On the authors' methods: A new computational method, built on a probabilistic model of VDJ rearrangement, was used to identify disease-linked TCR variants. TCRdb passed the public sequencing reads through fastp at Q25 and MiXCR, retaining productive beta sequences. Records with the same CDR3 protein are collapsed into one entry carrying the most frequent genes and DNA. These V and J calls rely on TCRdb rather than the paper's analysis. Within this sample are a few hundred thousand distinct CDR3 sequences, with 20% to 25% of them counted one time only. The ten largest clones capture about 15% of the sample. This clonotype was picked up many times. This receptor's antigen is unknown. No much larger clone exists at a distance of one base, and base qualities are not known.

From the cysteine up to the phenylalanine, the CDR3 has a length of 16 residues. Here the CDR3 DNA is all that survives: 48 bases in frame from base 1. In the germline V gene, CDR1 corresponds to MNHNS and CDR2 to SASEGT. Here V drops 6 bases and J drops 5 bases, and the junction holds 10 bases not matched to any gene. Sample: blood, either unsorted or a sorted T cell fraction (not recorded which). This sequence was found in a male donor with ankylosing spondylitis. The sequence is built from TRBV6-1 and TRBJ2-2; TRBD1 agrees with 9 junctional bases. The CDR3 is CASSWTYGTGTGELFF. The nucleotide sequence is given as TGTGCCAGCAGCTGGACTTACGGGACAGGGACCGGGGAGCTGTTTTTT.